This T cell receptor beta chain derives from a study of human T cells and chemical hapten exposure. Study-wide results and caveats: The immune response of these alopecia patients might not match healthy individuals'. Compared with pre-sensitization or healthy control sets, expanded TCRs clustered more.

The germline gives CDR1 MNHEY, CDR2 SVGAGI. V was pared by 2 bases and J by 7 bases, with 3 bases of the junction left unmatched. CDR3 length equals 13 residues. Time point defined: pre-sensitization, week 0. Treatment noted: therapeutic diphenylcyclopropenone sensitization with weekly scalp DPC. This clonotype was seen ten or more times. What it binds is unknown. Authors' methods: Sequenced samples showed a median of around 91,000 TCRs each, with counts running from around 25,000 to 690,000. TCRdb called the RACE reads again in MiXCR, with one record for every CDR3 protein. The V and J calls shown here were made by TCRdb, not taken from the authors' results. The sample shows around 380,000 distinct CDR3 sequences, around 5.5% of them seen only once.

The sample here was whole blood, taken in connection with sensitization to the hapten diphenylcyclopropenone (DPC). V usage is TRBV6-5 and J usage is TRBJ2-7; 9 nucleotides line up with TRBD1. The sequence came from a woman aged 18-29 years with alopecia areata. Some clones in this sample may be carry-over from other donors' samples. Here the CDR3 reads CASSYGTGREQYF. In DNA, the CDR3 is TGTGCCAGCAGTTACGGGACAGGGAGGGAGCAGTACTTC.